This T cell receptor (beta chain) was documented in a study of shared clonotypes between healthy human individuals. Turning to the study itself: Donors had three CD4 naive, three CD4 memory, two CD8 naive and one CD8 memory plate apiece.

Profiled with immunoSEQ multiplex PCR; TCRdb holds only in-frame clones, not every one. The table shows under 2.5 million clones, with roughly 92% occurring only once. The trim removed 1 base at V and 4 bases at J, leaving 3 bases unmatched. The germline V gene encodes CDR1 SGHNT and CDR2 YYREEE (reference sequence). This CDR3 is 15 amino acids long. This TCR came from a man between 18 and 29 years old in good health. Some clones in this sample may be carry-over from other donors' samples. The chain couples TRBV5-4 to TRBJ2-7, with 12 bases identical to TRBD2. The sequencing input was naive CD4+ T cells from PBMCs. As to subset: CD45RA+ positively selected. CDR3 amino acids: CASSLLAGGQYEQYF. In DNA form, the CDR3 reads TGTGCCAGCAGCTTGCTAGCGGGAGGGCAATACGAGCAGTACTTC.